The source of this T cell receptor beta chain is a study of identifying expanded T cells in peripheral blood. The CDR3 loop spans 15 amino acids. V lost 3 bases, J lost 4 bases, and 4 bases stayed unmatched. Germline lookup yields CDR1 SGHRS and CDR2 YFSETQ. TCRdb's table, derived via immunoSEQ multiplex PCR, lists solely in-frame clones and lacks some. Among some 99,000 clones listed, 88% were seen once. The source is a person aged 18-69 years in good health. The sample comprised blood. The J gene is TRBJ2-3, the V gene TRBV5-1, with 11 bases that match TRBD2. DNA of the CDR3: TGCGCCAGCAGCTCGAAACTAGCGGGAGCAGATACGCAGTATTTT. Translated, it gives CASSSKLAGADTQYF.